This T cell receptor beta chain emerged from a study of blood T cell repertoires in COVID-19. Study in general: PBMCs, B-cell-depleted T cells, or T cells provided the cDNA or gDNA that made up the material.

Repertoires were generated with immunoSEQ multiplex PCR, while TCRdb's copy carries only in-frame clones and drops some. The sample holds 200,000 to 250,000 clones, approximately 84% seen once. This TCR was sampled from a woman aged 80 or over with acute or convalescent COVID-19. Sequenced: peripheral blood.

CDR3 sequence: CASSVVGTGAVPNTEAFF. For the CDR3, the DNA is TGTGCCAGCAGCGTAGTCGGGACAGGGGCGGTCCCCAACACTGAAGCTTTCTTT. This sequence joins TRBV9 and TRBJ1-1, with 10 bases matching TRBD1. V lost 0 bases and J lost 2; bases outside the gene matches: 10. Germline CDR1 is SGDLS and CDR2 is YYNGEE. The CDR3 is made up of 18 amino acids.